This T cell receptor (beta chain) was found in a study of immune heterogeneity within non-small cell lung tumors (dated by TCRdb to between 2018 and 2020). About the study as a whole: By histology, the tumors included nine to ten non-squamous carcinomas, a few squamous cell carcinomas and 1 tumor not otherwise specified. To examine intratumoral immune heterogeneity, the study used whole-exome sequencing, RNA-seq and TCR beta repertoire sequencing on multiple spatially distinct regions of each NSCLC tumor. Transcriptome data were available for just 40 or so loci from around twelve patients, whereas TCR repertoire analysis spanned just over 55 tumor loci from 15 patients. Neoantigen binding to each patient's HLA alleles was predicted with netMHCpan-3.0 for mutant peptides of 8 to 11 amino acids.

Points the paper makes about the study in general: High-frequency TCR beta clonotypes were found to be largely distinct between individual patients. A statistically significant but moderate positive correlation (R roughly 0.3) was observed between local T-cell repertoire clonality and local tumor mutational burden. Identical dominant CDR3B clonotypes recurred across loci within a patient, yet different tumor locations also harbored unique high-frequency clones.

Counted from cysteine to phenylalanine, this CDR3 has 15 amino acids. The sequence is cut down to CDR3 DNA, 45 bases in frame from base 1. The germline V gene sets CDR1 to MNHEY and CDR2 to SVGEGT. Comments on this clonotype: The antigen this receptor binds is unknown. The junction does not match germline at one end; this may be a read error.

A multiplex PCR system amplified the TCR beta CDR3 region, with a first 10-cycle round using 32 V-gene forward and 13 J-gene reverse primers. A QIAGEN Multiplex PCR Kit was used for first-round PCR, and the primer sequences were filed in Chinese patent CN105087789A. Illumina universal primers were attached in a second round of PCR run with the Phusion High-Fidelity PCR Kit. The TCR libraries underwent paired-end sequencing with a read length of 151 bp on the Illumina HiSeq X Ten platform. As for the original processing: Reads lacking multiplex PCR primers were removed with Cutadapt, read pairs were merged with PEAR, and CDR3 regions were called with MiXCR default settings. Shannon entropy measured repertoire diversity, and clonality was calculated as one minus the Shannon entropy divided by the ln of the count of productive unique sequences. Dominant or high-frequency T-cell clones were defined as clonotypes at frequencies of at least 0.5%. TCRdb reworked the public reads: Q25 trimming with fastp, MiXCR clone assembly, productive beta chains retained. Rows are unified per CDR3 protein, each entry keeping the most common DNA and genes. The V and J calls here are based on TCRdb, not the publication. The table for this sample lists fewer than 25,000 distinct CDR3 sequences; around 28% of them were counted only once. 4% to 5% of the sample comes from the top ten.

For the TCR template, genomic DNA was extracted from bulk tumor tissue, and around 600 ng of gDNA was amplified for each sample. During surgery, multiple biopsies were taken from each primary tumor, with sampling sites spaced as far apart as possible within the tumor mass. Patients in the study cohort, which was described as untreated, were newly diagnosed NSCLC cases going through curative surgery. Donors were over 13 newly diagnosed non-small cell lung cancer patients undergoing surgery with curative intent. Two independent pathologists reviewed the resected tumor masses. Only DNA and RNA samples of high quality went on to sequencing.

This clonotype originated in a man aged 35 to 55 with non-small cell lung cancer. What was sequenced was lung tumor tissue. The chain employs TRBV6-2 or TRBV6-3 and TRBJ2-2; the D gene is perhaps TRBD1, on 5 matching bases. The DNA is TGTGCCAGCAGCCCACAGGCGCTGAACATCGGGGAGCTGTTTTTT. Translation gives CASSPQALNIGELFF.